Listed here are 2 T cell receptor beta chains from one sample, sequenced in a study of blood T cell repertoires in COVID-19. Libraries were prepared by immunoSEQ multiplex PCR; TCRdb keeps only in-frame clonotypes and omits some of them. The data show about 200,000 clones, around 90% seen once. The material sequenced was peripheral blood. These receptors originate from a man aged 45-60 years with acute or convalescent COVID-19.

The V gene is TRBV6-1, the J gene TRBJ2-6; possible D gene TRBD1, 5 bases. CDR3 size: 17 residues. The germline CDR1 and CDR2 sequences are MNHNS and SASEGT. The V end lost 3 bases, the J end lost 0 bases, and 12 bases lay between the germline ends. CDR3 sequence: CASSDYQGRSGANVLTF. Written as DNA, the CDR3 is TGTGCCAGCAGTGATTACCAGGGCCGCTCTGGGGCCAACGTCCTGACTTTC.

The genes are TRBV27 and TRBJ2-2; 8 bases agree with TRBD1. The germline V gene has CDR1 MNHEY and CDR2 SMNVEV (reference sequence). The CDR3 is 16 amino acids. The V gene end was trimmed by 6 bases and the J gene end by 3 bases; junction bases not matched to a gene: 9. CDR3 in amino acids: CASRATPDRDTGELFF. The CDR3 DNA follows: TGTGCCAGCAGAGCAACCCCGGACAGGGACACCGGGGAGCTGTTTTTT.